Below are 31 T cell receptor beta chains sequenced from a single sample in a study of shared clonotypes between healthy human individuals. Repertoires were generated with immunoSEQ multiplex PCR, while TCRdb's copy carries only in-frame clones and drops some. Of roughly 2,500,000 clones in the sample, under 95% were seen once. The material sequenced was naive CD4+ T cells from PBMCs. Stated subset: CD45RA+ positively selected. These receptors were collected from a man between 18 and 29 years old in good health. Some clones in this sample may be carry-over from other donors' samples.

The genes are TRBV7-9 and TRBJ2-2; D is undetermined. V was cut by 2 bases and J by 6 bases, with 13 bases left in between. The CDR3 is made up of 15 amino acids. The germline gives CDR1 SEHNR, CDR2 FQNEAQ (reference sequence). CDR3 loop: CASSLFDPGAGELFF. The CDR3 DNA sequence: TGTGCCAGCAGCTTATTTGACCCCGGCGCCGGGGAGCTGTTTTTT.

J is TRBJ2-7 and V is TRBV18; TRBD2 aligns across 11 bases. The CDR3 extends over 16 amino acids. The trim removed 3 bases at V and 2 bases at J, leaving 6 bases unmatched. The germline gives CDR1 KGHSH, CDR2 LQKENI. The DNA for the CDR3 is TGTGCCAGCTCACCTTCTGCGACTAGCGGGACCTACGAGCAGTACTTC. This sequence encodes CASSPSATSGTYEQYF.

CDR3 residues: CAWSVGRTDHPNEKLFF. DNA of the CDR3: TGTGCCTGGAGTGTAGGTCGGACAGACCATCCTAATGAAAAACTGTTTTTT. The chain couples TRBV30 to TRBJ1-4; tentative D call: TRBD1 (6 bases). Germline lookup yields CDR1 GTSNPN and CDR2 SVGIG (reference sequence). The CDR3 contains 17 residues. The V and J ends lost 0 bases and 3 bases respectively, with 17 bases between them.

The rearrangement links TRBV6-5 to TRBJ2-2; D is ambiguous. There are 12 residues in the CDR3. V was cut by 8 bases and J by 5 bases, with 9 bases left in between. Germline V CDR1 and CDR2: MNHEY, SVGAGI. The chain's CDR3 is CASLSPTGELFF. For the CDR3, the DNA is TGTGCCAGCTTGAGCCCAACCGGGGAGCTGTTTTTT.

This chain uses TRBV18 with TRBJ2-7; tentatively, D is TRBD2 (6 bases). CDR1 is KGHSH and CDR2 is LQKENI in the germline V gene. Trimming pared 4 bases from V and 1 base from J, leaving 11 bases between. The CDR3 contains 14 residues. The CDR3 bases are TGTGCCAGCTCACGTGACGGGACTTCCTACGAGCAGTACTTC. Its translation: CASSRDGTSYEQYF.

V is TRBV4-1 and J is TRBJ2-7; 12 positions match TRBD1. CDR1 is MGHRA and CDR2 is YSYEKL in the germline V gene. CDR3 size: 14 residues. The trim removed 0 bases at V and 6 bases at J, leaving 0 bases unmatched. The CDR3 sequence: CASSQEGQGAEQYF. CDR3 nucleotides: TGCGCCAGCAGCCAAGAGGGACAGGGGGCCGAGCAGTACTTC.

J is TRBJ2-7 and V is TRBV5-1; D uncertain. The CDR3 loop spans 13 amino acids. Looked up from germline, CDR1 is SGHRS and CDR2 is YFSETQ. V lost 2 bases to trimming and J lost 4 bases, with 10 bases between them. CDR3 bases: TGCGCCAGCAGCTTTACCTCACTATACGAGCAGTACTTC. Its protein product is CASSFTSLYEQYF.

The chain joins TRBV5-6 to TRBJ2-3; D not certain. Germline loops: CDR1 SGHDT, CDR2 YYEEEE. Trimming stripped 2 bases from V and 5 bases from J, with 6 bases between. This CDR3 region has 12 residues. The CDR3 DNA is TGTGCCAGCAGCTTAACTGGAGATACGCAGTATTTT. Encoded protein: CASSLTGDTQYF. Together with reference TRBV5-6 and TRBJ2-3, the CDR3 gives the full variable domain: DAGVTQSPTHLIKTRGQQVTLRCSPKSGHDTVSWYQQALGQGPQFIFQYYEEEERQRGNFPDRFSGHQFPNYSSELNVNALLLGDSALYLCASSLTGDTQYFGPGTRLTVL.

The V call is TRBV5-1, the J call TRBJ2-3, with TRBD2 identical over 11 bases. The CDR3 length is 15 residues. V dropped 4 bases and J dropped 2; count of bases not matched to a gene: 3. The V gene's germline CDR1 is SGHRS and CDR2 YFSETQ. The CDR3 DNA reads as TGCGCCAGCAGCACACTAGCGGGGGCCACAGATACGCAGTATTTT. Amino acid sequence: CASSTLAGATDTQYF. Looking up the rest from reference TRBV5-1 and TRBJ2-3 gives the full variable domain: KAGVTQTPRYLIKTRGQQVTLSCSPISGHRSVSWYQQTPGQGLQFLFEYFSETQRNKGNFPGRFSGRQFSNSRSEMNVSTLELGDSALYLCASSTLAGATDTQYFGPGTRLTVL.

The gene calls are TRBV11-2 and TRBJ1-2, with D possibly TRBD1 on 6 matching bases. The V gene lost 5 bases and the J gene lost 2 bases, with 12 bases spanning the gap. This CDR3 is 14 amino acids long. The germline V gene has CDR1 SGHAT and CDR2 FQNNGV. CDR3 sequence (DNA): TGTGCCAGCAGCCCTTCGACAGGAAACTATGGCTACACCTTC. It is translated as CASSPSTGNYGYTF.

V gene TRBV6-5 combines with J gene TRBJ2-2, with TRBD2 matching over 8 bases. The germline CDR1 and CDR2 sequences are MNHEY and SVGAGI. The CDR3 has 14 residues. The J segment lost 4 bases and the V segment lost 6 bases, leaving 4 bases of the junction unmatched. The CDR3, as DNA: TGTGCCAGCAGGCCTAGCGGGCTCACCGGGGAGCTGTTTTTT. It yields the protein CASRPSGLTGELFF.

This CDR3 is CASSAAIAGGNEQFF. In DNA, the CDR3 is TGCGCCAGCAGCGCAGCAATAGCGGGAGGCAATGAGCAGTTCTTC. The rearrangement joins TRBV5-1 to TRBJ2-1; TRBD2 matches at 10 bases. Germline V gene data show CDR1 as SGHRS and CDR2 as YFSETQ. J was trimmed by 6 bases and V by 4 bases; bases with no gene match: 7. The CDR3 sequence is 15 residues long.

The rearrangement joins TRBV2 to TRBJ2-3; TRBD2 is a possible D gene (6 bases). V was cut by 6 bases and J by 11 bases, with 12 bases left in between. Germline CDR1 and CDR2: SNHLY and FYNNEI. The length of the CDR3 is 11 residues. CDR3 in DNA: TGTGCCAGCAGAGCCTCCGGGAGGCAGTATTTT. Translation: CASRASGRQYF.

The J gene is TRBJ2-7, the V gene TRBV6-5; TRBD2 is a possible D gene (5 bases). The CDR3 spans 16 residues. V was cut by 0 bases and J by 3 bases, with 15 bases left in between. Germline CDR1 reads MNHEY; CDR2 reads SVGAGI. This chain's CDR3 is CASSYSNPGKGYEQYF. CDR3 DNA sequence: TGTGCCAGCAGTTACTCGAACCCGGGGAAGGGCTACGAGCAGTACTTC.

This clone was observed a single time. The CDR3 coding sequence is TGTGCCAGCAGTCGGTGGGGCACGCAGTATTTT. It encodes CASSRWGTQYF. This chain links TRBV27 with TRBJ2-3; a possible D gene is TRBD1 (5 bases). Deletions cut 5 bases from V and 9 bases from J, with 9 bases between. This CDR3 has 11 residues. Germline assignment: CDR1 MNHEY and CDR2 SMNVEV (reference sequence).

This clone was seen more than once but under ten times. V gene TRBV5-6 combines with J gene TRBJ1-2, with a tentative D call TRBD1 (5 bases). CDR1 is SGHDT and CDR2 is YYEEEE in the germline V gene. CDR3 length: 19 residues. The germline V and J ends were trimmed by 5 bases and 0 bases, with 26 bases remaining between them. The CDR3 DNA follows: TGTGCCAGCAGGCAGAGGGGTAGGCAGCACATCTTGACTAACTATGGCTACACCTTC. Its translation: CASRQRGRQHILTNYGYTF.

The chain has TRBV5-1 and TRBJ2-5; no clear D. The V end lost 0 bases, the J end lost 5 bases, and 11 bases lay between the germline ends. The CDR3 is 14 amino acids. Per germline, CDR1 SGHRS and CDR2 YFSETQ. CDR3 protein: CASSLGREQETQYF. The CDR3, as DNA: TGCGCCAGCAGCTTGGGGCGCGAACAGGAGACCCAGTACTTC.

This sequence joins TRBV15 and TRBJ1-1; the D gene is possibly TRBD1 (5 bases). The CDR3 length is 14 residues. Germline CDR1 is LNHNV and CDR2 is YYDKDF (reference sequence). Trimming removed 1 base from V and 7 bases from J, with 13 bases in between. CDR3 protein: CATSRGGGPLEAFF. In DNA, the CDR3 is TGTGCCACCAGCAGAGGGGGGGGACCCCTTGAAGCTTTCTTT.

This clone was observed once. This rearrangement joins TRBV6-1 to TRBJ2-7; TRBD1 aligns across 8 bases. This CDR3 is built from 15 residues. The V segment lost 7 bases and the J segment 2 bases; nucleotides outside the gene matches: 10. Germline V gives CDR1 MNHNS, CDR2 SASEGT. CDR3 bases: TGTGCCAGCACCCAACCGGGACAGGAACCCTACGAGCAGTACTTC. It yields the protein CASTQPGQEPYEQYF.

The V and J genes are TRBV29-1 and TRBJ1-1, with a weak D call TRBD1 (6 bases). This CDR3 has 11 residues. Trimming took 7 bases from V and 4 from J, leaving 10 bases between them. Germline-derived CDR1 and CDR2 are SQVTM and ANQGSEA. The CDR3 region has the DNA TGCAGCGCCTCACAGGGCACTGAAGCTTTCTTT. Its translation: CSASQGTEAFF.

The V call is TRBV6-7, the J call TRBJ1-3; the match to TRBD1 covers 7 bases. Being an ORF, TRBV6-7 has a function that is uncertain. The CDR3 is 14 residues long. J was trimmed by 0 bases and V by 9 bases; bases with no gene match: 5. As DNA, the CDR3 is TGTGCCAGGGTGGGGACAGCCTCTGGAAACACCATATATTTT. This encodes CARVGTASGNTIYF.

The chain has TRBV5-1 and TRBJ2-2; D gene ambiguous. The CDR3 runs 16 residues. The ends were cut back, 4 bases at V and 2 bases at J, with 15 bases in the middle. Per germline, CDR1 SGHRS and CDR2 YFSETQ. CDR3 region: CASSPSAQRNTGELFF. For the CDR3, the DNA is TGCGCCAGCAGCCCCTCAGCACAGCGTAACACCGGGGAGCTGTTTTTT.

This sequence joins TRBV5-1 and TRBJ2-7; TRBD1 aligns across 12 bases. Per the germline V gene, CDR1 is SGHRS and CDR2 is YFSETQ. The CDR3 loop spans 15 amino acids. With V trimmed by 5 bases and J by 3 bases, 6 bases remained unmatched. CDR3 DNA: TGCGCCAGCAGGACCGGGACAGGGGGCGTCTACGAGCAGTACTTC. It is translated as CASRTGTGGVYEQYF.

Points on this clone: Additional DNA sequences in this sample encode the identical CDR3. CDR3 loop: CASRLSGANVLTF. The CDR3 DNA is TGTGCCAGCCGTCTATCTGGGGCCAACGTCCTGACTTTC. The genes are TRBV6-5 and TRBJ2-6; no clear D. The V gene lost 8 bases and the J gene lost 1 base, with 6 bases spanning the gap. Germline V gene sequence: CDR1 MNHEY, CDR2 SVGAGI. This CDR3 is 13 amino acids long.

The gene calls are TRBV13 and TRBJ1-2; perhaps TRBD1 as D (5 bases). The CDR3 is 16 amino acids. The V and J ends lost 7 bases and 3 bases respectively, with 21 bases between them. Per the germline V gene, CDR1 is PRHDT and CDR2 is FYEKMQ (reference sequence). The CDR3 DNA is TGTGCCAGCACACGAAACACAGGCGCCCCCTACTATGGCTACACCTTC. Protein sequence: CASTRNTGAPYYGYTF.

A word on this clone: The same CDR3 arises from other DNA sequences in this sample as well. This rearrangement joins TRBV5-1 to TRBJ2-1; TRBD2 matches at 10 bases. CDR3 length equals 15 residues. Per germline, CDR1 SGHRS and CDR2 YFSETQ. V was pared by 4 bases and J by 3 bases, with 4 bases of the junction left unmatched. CDR3 in DNA: TGCGCCAGCAGCCCGGGACTAGCGTTCTACAATGAGCAGTTCTTC. Translated: CASSPGLAFYNEQFF.

The V gene is TRBV19, the J gene TRBJ2-3, with 12 bases matching TRBD1. CDR1 is LNHDA and CDR2 is SQIVND in the germline V gene (reference sequence). The V segment lost 9 bases and the J segment 5 bases; nucleotides outside the gene matches: 6. The length of the CDR3 is 14 residues. The CDR3 DNA follows: TGTGCCAGCACCGGGACAGGGGGCAGAGATACGCAGTATTTT. This codes for CASTGTGGRDTQYF.

This sequence joins TRBV10-3 and TRBJ1-2; TRBD1 matches at 7 bases. The germline gives CDR1 ENHRY, CDR2 SYGVKD. J lost 5 bases, V lost 10 bases, and 10 bases had no gene match. This CDR3 comprises 13 residues. The CDR3 protein is CATSPGGSYGYTF. CDR3 bases: TGTGCCACTTCCCCAGGGGGGTCTTATGGCTACACCTTC.

The rearrangement uses TRBV6-1 and TRBJ1-2; 7 nucleotides line up with TRBD1. CDR3 size: 14 residues. Germline assignment: CDR1 MNHNS and CDR2 SASEGT. V dropped 3 bases and J dropped 7; count of bases not matched to a gene: 8. The CDR3 region is CASSERTGVVGYTF. DNA of the CDR3: TGTGCCAGCAGTGAGAGGACAGGAGTAGTTGGCTACACCTTC.

CDR3: CASSWGFNSPLHF. In DNA, the CDR3 is TGTGCCAGCAGCTGGGGGTTTAATTCACCCCTCCACTTT. This sequence joins TRBV7-9 and TRBJ1-6; possible D gene TRBD1, 5 bases. Germline V gene lookup returns CDR1 SEHNR and CDR2 FQNEAQ (reference sequence). This CDR3 is 13 amino acids long. V lost 4 bases to trimming and J lost 6 bases, with 7 bases between them. Full variable domain (missing parts from reference TRBV7-9 and TRBJ1-6): DTGVSQNPRHKITKRGQNVTFRCDPISEHNRLYWYRQTLGQGPEFLTYFQNEAQLEKSRLLSDRFSAERPKGSFSTLEIQRTEQGDSAMYLCASSWGFNSPLHFGNGTRLTVT.

The J gene is TRBJ1-5, the V gene TRBV27, with a tentative D call TRBD1 (5 bases). V lost 5 bases and J 9 bases, leaving 17 bases between the germline ends. The germline V gene encodes CDR1 MNHEY and CDR2 SMNVEV (reference sequence). The CDR3 runs to 14 residues. CDR3 amino acids: CASSVTGPAAPQHF. CDR3 DNA: TGTGCCAGCAGTGTAACGGGACCAGCGGCGCCCCAGCATTTT.